This T cell receptor (beta chain) was captured in a study of beta chain features in type 1 diabetes. Study-level findings and limits: Type 1 diabetes patients had moderately but significantly shorter TCRB CDR3s in all four CD4+ subsets. Equally in patients and controls, PCR might preferentially amplify shorter templates. Whether HLA type influences TCRB rearrangement remained unresolved here.

Expressed TCRB transcripts were sequenced after all isolated RNA was converted to cDNA. Profiling relied on immunoSEQ multiplex PCR, and the TCRdb table lists in-frame clones only, not all of them. The sample lists some 240,000 clones, roughly 16% occurring once. This CDR3 is built from 16 residues. With V trimmed by 0 bases and J by 8 bases, 7 bases remained unmatched. The germline V gene has CDR1 SGHTA and CDR2 FQGNSA. A remark on this clone: Its target is not known.

The sequenced sample consisted of naive CD4+ T cells from blood. The receptor comes from a man aged 25-45 years with type 1 diabetes. The rearrangement uses TRBV7-2 and TRBJ1-4; 9 nucleotides align to TRBD1. CDR3 in DNA: TGTGCCAGCAGCTTAGCTCCCGGGACAGGGAAAGAAAAACTGTTTTTT. It codes for CASSLAPGTGKEKLFF.